This TCR beta chain was found in a study of a mutant IDH1 vaccine in newly diagnosed glioma. Study-wide context: The treated population exhibited a male proportion of roughly 62%, a female proportion of about 38%, and a mean age of around 40 years.

Worth noting for this clone: What it binds is not known.

V was shortened by 4 bases and J by 3 bases, with 13 bases between the two germline ends. The germline V gene encodes CDR1 LGHNA and CDR2 YSLEER. This CDR3 region has 14 residues. As for time point: week 11, during vaccination. Every vaccination contained 300 ug of the mutant IDH1 20-mer peptide and was paired with topical imiquimod. The assay was immunoSEQ multiplex PCR, and TCRdb's table has in-frame clones only and misses some. Seen here are roughly 130,000 clones, around 80% observed once, and the top ten hold 5.5%. This sample comprised PBMCs, obtained from a glioma patient whose treatment included an IDH1 peptide vaccine. The source is a man in his forties or fifties with glioma. V is TRBV4-3 and J is TRBJ2-7; D perhaps matches TRBD1 (7 bases). The CDR3 sequence is CASSRAGQSYEQYF. DNA of the CDR3: TGCGCCAGCAGCCGCGCGGGACAGAGCTACGAGCAGTACTTC.